Listed below are T cell receptor beta chains from one sample, sequenced in a study of regulatory T cells in long-lasting Graves disease. TCRdb fed the multiplex PCR reads into MiXCR, producing one record per CDR3 protein. The table records fewer than 450,000 distinct CDR3 sequences, 23% of them present only once. Sample: peripheral blood mononuclear cells (PBMCs), taken when the disease was refractory, from a patient treated with antithyroid drugs. All receptors come from a female donor with Graves disease. CDR3s include the opening cysteine and the closing phenylalanine or tryptophan. The order of the fields is J gene, D gene, clone size, V gene, CDR3 DNA, CDR3 protein. A D gene is named only where the DNA matches it firmly. Clone size is given for some rows only: seen once, a few or many times, or a class if the clone is expanded.

>TRBJ2-7|TRBD2|NA|TRBV7-8
TGTGCCAGCAGCCCGGGGACTAGCGGGAGGGGAGCGACCTACGAGCAGTACTTC
CASSPGTSGRGATYEQYF
>TRBJ2-2|TRBD2|NA|TRBV9
TGTGCCAGCAGCTCAGGTGGGGGAGGGATCACCGGGGAGCTGTTTTTT
CASSSGGGGITGELFF
>TRBJ2-3|TRBD2|NA|TRBV4-1
TGCGCCAGCAGCGGTGGACTAGCAGTAGCCACAGATACGCAGTATTTT
CASSGGLAVATDTQYF
>TRBJ2-5|TRBD2|many|TRBV12-3/TRBV12-4
TGTGCCAGCAGTGGCGGGGGGGCGCGGACCCAGTACTTC
CASSGGGARTQYF
>TRBJ2-1|NA|NA|TRBV29-1
TGCAGCGTTGAAAGGGCTGTAGGCCATGAGCAGTTCTTC
CSVERAVGHEQFF
>TRBJ2-7|TRBD2|many|TRBV28
TGTGCCAGCAGCCTAGCGGGAGACTCCTACGAGCAGTACTTC
CASSLAGDSYEQYF
>TRBJ1-4|NA|once|TRBV6-2/TRBV6-3
TGTGCCAGCAGTGAAGGGACACGCTTGGAAAAACTGTTTTTT
CASSEGTRLEKLFF
>TRBJ1-5|TRBD1|many|TRBV2
TGTGCCAGCCGAGCCGGGACAGTTATTCAGCCCCAGCATTTT
CASRAGTVIQPQHF
>TRBJ2-7|NA|few|TRBV7-2
TGTGCCAGCAGCTTAATGGGCAGGTCCTACGAGCAGTACTTC
CASSLMGRSYEQYF
>TRBJ1-1|TRBD1|many|TRBV20-1
TGCAGTGCTCCCGACAGGGGAAGGGGGAACACTGAAGCTTTCTTT
CSAPDRGRGNTEAFF
>TRBJ2-2|NA|many|TRBV7-2
TGTGCCAGCAGCTTAGCCCCAGCCCCGAGCACCGGGGAGCTGTTTTTT
CASSLAPAPSTGELFF
>TRBJ1-1|NA|many|TRBV3-1
TGTGCCAGCAGCCAAGCAGGTTCCTATGACACTGAAGCTTTCTTT
CASSQAGSYDTEAFF
>TRBJ2-1|NA|NA|TRBV2
TGTGCCAGCAATCGAGGCAGGTACAATGAGCAGTTCTTC
CASNRGRYNEQFF
>TRBJ2-6|NA|few|TRBV7-8
TGTGCCAGCAGCTCCTGGACAGCCCTCCGGGGAATTGTGACTGGGGCCAACGTCCTGACTTTC
CASSSWTALRGIVTGANVLTF
>TRBJ2-7|NA|few|TRBV7-2
TGTGCCAGCAGCCCCGGGGTAAACTACGAGCAGTACTTC
CASSPGVNYEQYF
>TRBJ2-7|NA|few|TRBV27
TGTGCCAGCAGTTTATCTGGGGTCAATTCCTACGAGCAGTACTTC
CASSLSGVNSYEQYF
>TRBJ1-2|NA|few|TRBV5-1
TGCGCCAGCAGCTTGGAGCTAGGGGTTCGCTCTTATGGCTACACCTTC
CASSLELGVRSYGYTF
>TRBJ2-5|TRBD2|NA|TRBV29-1
TGCAGCGTTGGACTAGCGGTAGAGACCCAGTACTTC
CSVGLAVETQYF
>TRBJ1-2|NA|many|TRBV20-1
TGCAGTGCCGAGGGGACGCATGGCTACACCTTC
CSAEGTHGYTF
>TRBJ1-3|TRBD1|NA|TRBV7-2
TGTGCCAGCAGCCTATCCACAGGGGCGGGAAACACCATATATTTT
CASSLSTGAGNTIYF
>TRBJ2-7|TRBD2|NA|TRBV4-1
TGCGCCAGCAGCCAAGTAAGCGGGACCACCTACGAGCAGTACTTC
CASSQVSGTTYEQYF
>TRBJ1-3|NA|NA|TRBV29-1
TGCAGCGCAGGACTCGGGGACACCATATATTTT
CSAGLGDTIYF
>TRBJ1-2|NA|many|TRBV3-1
TGTGCCAGCAGCCAAAGAGGCCTCTATGGCTACACCTTC
CASSQRGLYGYTF
>TRBJ2-7|NA|NA|TRBV7-9
TGTGCCAGCACCGGGGGCAGGGCCCACGAGCAGTACTTC
CASTGGRAHEQYF
>TRBJ1-5|NA|few|TRBV12-3/TRBV12-4
TGTGCCAGCAGTCGGGAGGGAAGCCAGCCCCAGCATTTT
CASSREGSQPQHF
>TRBJ1-5|NA|many|TRBV28
TGTGCCAGCAGTGTCAGGACGGGCCCCAATCAGCCCCAGCATTTT
CASSVRTGPNQPQHF
>TRBJ2-6|NA|few|TRBV28
TGTGCCAGCGCTCGTGGGGCCAACGTCCTGACTTTC
CASARGANVLTF
>TRBJ1-5|NA|many|TRBV3-1
TGTGCCAGCAGCCAAGGGACAGATGGAATCAATCAGCCCCAGCATTTT
CASSQGTDGINQPQHF
>TRBJ2-7|NA|few|TRBV7-2
TGTGCCAGCAGCTTATCGTTCACCCACTCCTACGAGCAGTACTTC
CASSLSFTHSYEQYF
>TRBJ1-5|NA|NA|TRBV7-2
TGTGCCAGCAGCTACTTTTTTGGGTCGGGTCAGCCCCAGCATTTT
CASSYFFGSGQPQHF
>TRBJ1-1|NA|many|TRBV29-1
TGCAGCGTTGTTCGGTCGAACACTGAAGCTTTCTTT
CSVVRSNTEAFF
>TRBJ2-7|NA|NA|TRBV18
TGTGCCAGCTCACCACGCCGGGACCCCTACGAGCAGTACTTC
CASSPRRDPYEQYF
>TRBJ1-5|NA|NA|TRBV19
TGTGCCAGTAGTATACCTGGCAGGGCGGGCAATCAGCCCCAGCATTTT
CASSIPGRAGNQPQHF
>TRBJ1-1|TRBD1|NA|TRBV15
TGTGCCACCAGCGGCAGACAGGGTGCAAACACTGAAGCTTTCTTT
CATSGRQGANTEAFF
>TRBJ2-7|TRBD1|NA|TRBV30
TGTGCCTGGCAGACAGGACAGGGGTTCCTCCACGAGCAGTACTTC
CAWQTGQGFLHEQYF
>TRBJ2-2|NA|NA|TRBV5-1
TGCGCCAGCAGCCCCGGGACCCTCACCGGGGAGCTGTTTTTT
CASSPGTLTGELFF
>TRBJ1-1|NA|many|TRBV6-2/TRBV6-3
TGTGCCAGCAGTCGTCACAGTGAACTGAACACTGAAGCTTTCTTT
CASSRHSELNTEAFF
>TRBJ2-2|TRBD2|NA|TRBV28
TGTGCCAGCAGTTCCCCCACTAGCGGGAACACCGGGGAGCTGTTTTTT
CASSSPTSGNTGELFF
>TRBJ2-2|TRBD2|few|TRBV15
TGTGCCTCTGGACTAGCGGGAGGGATCGGGGAGCTGTTTTTT
CASGLAGGIGELFF
>TRBJ2-7|TRBD1|once|TRBV4-1
TGCGCCAGCAGCCAAAGACAGGGGGAGGGCCTTCCCGAGCAGTACTTC
CASSQRQGEGLPEQYF
>TRBJ2-7|NA|NA|TRBV28
TGTGCCAGCAGTTCGATAACCGCCGGGGGCAACTACGAGCAGTACTTC
CASSSITAGGNYEQYF
>TRBJ1-2|TRBD1|many|TRBV12-3/TRBV12-4
TGTGCCAGCAGCCTGGGACAGGGGTGGAGTGGCTACACCTTC
CASSLGQGWSGYTF
>TRBJ2-5|NA|NA|TRBV4-1
TGCGCCAGCAGCCAAGATCGTGGCAGGGGGGGAGAGACCCAGTACTTC
CASSQDRGRGGETQYF
>TRBJ1-3|TRBD1|few|TRBV20-1
TGCAGTGCTAGAGACCGGGACAGTCTTGGAGGAAACACCATATATTTT
CSARDRDSLGGNTIYF
>TRBJ1-1|NA|NA|TRBV28
TGTGCCAGCAGTTTCCTGGACGAATGGGGCACTGAAGCTTTCTTT
CASSFLDEWGTEAFF
>TRBJ2-7|NA|few|TRBV6-5
TGTGCCAGCAGTTTCTCCTCGGCCCTTCCCCACGAGCAGTACTTC
CASSFSSALPHEQYF